Given below is one T cell receptor beta chain in context. Its antigen remains unidentified. Authors' methods: A classifier of distant metastasis in papillary thyroid cancer was built from CDR3 differences (across clinicopathological groups). TCRdb reprocessed the PCR reads via MiXCR. The V and J calls and clone size are TCRdb's, not the authors'. The data contain some 15,000 clones, approximately 31% of them singletons. The V gene lost 2 bases and the J gene lost 6 bases, with 10 bases spanning the gap. CDR3 size: 13 residues. Looked up from germline, CDR1 is SGHTA and CDR2 is FQGNSA. The data derive from a study of metastatic and nonmetastatic thyroid tumors. Looking at the study overall: Repertoire data that came from the blood and tumor or nodule tissue of malignant and benign thyroid patients were compared.

Study-wide results and caveats: Across blood and tumor, TCR beta diversity in malignant thyroid tumors was reportedly significantly higher than in benign nodules.

All patients were treatment-naive before thyroid surgery. V and J are TRBV7-2 and TRBJ1-2; D call uncertain. The TCR originated in a male donor with papillary thyroid cancer or a benign thyroid nodule (not recorded which). Some clones in this sample may be carry-over from other donors' samples. The sequencing input was tumor tissue. The CDR3 nucleotides read TGTGCCAGCAGCTTATTCGGTGGCGATGGCTACACCTTC. Its protein is CASSLFGGDGYTF.